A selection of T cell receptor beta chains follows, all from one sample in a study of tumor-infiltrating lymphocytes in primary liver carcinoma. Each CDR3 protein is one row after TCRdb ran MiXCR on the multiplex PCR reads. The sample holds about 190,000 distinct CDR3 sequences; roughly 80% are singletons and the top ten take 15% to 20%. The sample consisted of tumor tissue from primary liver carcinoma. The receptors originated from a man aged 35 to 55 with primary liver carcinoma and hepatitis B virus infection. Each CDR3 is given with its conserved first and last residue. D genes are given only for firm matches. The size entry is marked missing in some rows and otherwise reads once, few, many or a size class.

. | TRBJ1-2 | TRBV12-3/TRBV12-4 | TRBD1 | CANGSWDRGDYTF | TGTGCCAACGGTTCCTGGGACAGGGGGGACTACACCTTC
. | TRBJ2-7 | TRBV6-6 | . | CASNFTGSSYEQNF | TGTGCCAGCAATTTTACGGGTTCCTCCTACGAGCAGAACTTC
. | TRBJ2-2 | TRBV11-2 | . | CASIKEDWTVNTGELFF | TGTGCCAGCATAAAAGAGGACTGGACGGTGAACACCGGGGAGCTGTTTTTT
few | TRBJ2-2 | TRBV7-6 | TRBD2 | CASSLGGRMYTGELFF | TGTGCCAGCAGCTTAGGCGGGAGGATGTACACCGGGGAGCTGTTTTTT
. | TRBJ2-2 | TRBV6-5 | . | CASTPTGASGKLFF | TGTGCCAGCACTCCCACAGGGGCGAGCGGGAAGCTGTTTTTT
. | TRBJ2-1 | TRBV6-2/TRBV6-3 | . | CASTNVGEQFF | TGTGCCAGCACCAATGTAGGAGAACAGTTCTTC
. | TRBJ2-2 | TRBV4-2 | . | CASNQTRGTTVELFF | TGTGCCAGCAACCAAACCCGGGGCACAACCGTGGAGCTGTTTTTT
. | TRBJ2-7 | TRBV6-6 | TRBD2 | CASSSTSGISYEEYF | TGTGCCAGCAGCTCAACTAGCGGGATCTCCTACGAGGAGTACTTC
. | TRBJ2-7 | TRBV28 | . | CASSFLQTGEQYF | TGTGCCAGCAGTTTCTTACAGACCGGCGAGCAATACTTC
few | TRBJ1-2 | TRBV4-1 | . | CASNLEGDYGYTF | TGCGCCAGCAACCTAGAGGGGGACTATGGCTACACCTTC
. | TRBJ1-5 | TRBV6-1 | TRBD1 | CAGSEKGQGEHQPQHF | TGTGCCGGCAGTGAAAAGGGGCAGGGGGAGCATCAGCCCCAGCATTTT
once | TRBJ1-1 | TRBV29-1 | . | CNVGGGRGMNTGAFF | TGCAACGTTGGTGGAGGACGGGGTATGAACACTGGAGCTTTCTTT
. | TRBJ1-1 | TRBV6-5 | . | CASSYDGGSLNTEAFF | TGTGCCAGCAGTTACGATGGAGGGTCCTTGAACACTGAGGCTTTCTTT